This entry describes one T cell receptor beta chain. Its target is not known. The data stem from a study of identical twins. This CDR3 is built from 15 residues. Trimming took 4 bases from V and 5 from J; bases not matched to a gene: 8. Germline CDR1 and CDR2: MGHDK and SYGVNS. TCRdb re-derived calls from the 5' RACE reads in MiXCR, one entry per CDR3 protein. The sample carries about 1.7 million distinct CDR3 sequences, about 32% recorded once. Whole-study findings and limits: Model-predicted out-of-frame TCR alpha sharing fell below observed values in monozygotic twins. Insertion counts were lower in abundant cord blood beta clonotypes, a trend that memory repertoires did not show.

What was sequenced was cord blood. The J gene is TRBJ2-1, the V gene TRBV25-1; 7 bases match TRBD1. The sequence derives from a newborn girl in good health. The CDR3 coding sequence is TGTGCCAGCAGTGCGCTGAGGGACAGAAACAATGAGCAGTTCTTC. It translates to CASSALRDRNNEQFF.